The T cell receptor beta chain described here comes from a study of blood T cell repertoires in COVID-19 (dated by TCRdb to the early 2020s). About the investigation overall: The collaborator samples originated in the United States, Italy and Spain and spanned the acute and convalescent phases of COVID-19. The material from the prospective study consisted of cDNA or gDNA derived from T cells, B-cell-depleted T cells, or PBMCs. Where available, HLA class I and class II types were taken from metadata supplied by the sample provider and were not determined by assay-based typing. The dataset comprised deeply sampled blood TCRbeta repertoires from subjects exposed to, actively infected with, or recovered from COVID-19. A freely available public database, intended as a resource for researchers studying the immune response to SARS-CoV-2, is where the repertoires were released. The samples were drawn from the first 160 participants of the ongoing ImmuneRACE study and from 1,254 subjects provided by 6 global collaborators. The sample metadata nearly always contained a de-identified subject ID, COVID-19 status, age in years and sex.

Here is what the overall study found, with its caveats: The quantity of clinical and demographic metadata differed by source and by participant and was supplied without curation.

Each collaborating institution followed its own protocols to collect whole blood in K2EDTA tubes. For TCRbeta analysis, collaborator samples were shipped as frozen whole blood, as isolated PBMCs, or as DNA extracted from either sample type. TCRbeta CDR3 regions were amplified from genomic DNA using the immunoSEQ Assay, a bias-controlled multiplex PCR. The authors' pipeline ran thus. The number of nucleated cells in each sample was estimated by amplification of reference gene primers within the assay. Sequence reads were collapsed and filtered to measure the absolute abundance of every unique TCRbeta CDR3 rearrangement. For each sample, productive Simpson clonality was calculated by taking the square root of Simpson's diversity index across productive rearrangements. Imported from immuneACCESS, the table was reduced by TCRdb to in-frame sequences with V and J called. These copies leave out some clones; in studies compared against another copy, an unresolved V gene accounts for under half, and the cause of the remainder is not known. V and J calls and clone size are as listed in that table; D and trimming were resolved from the DNA. The sample table contains around 140,000 clones; only one count was recorded for roughly 91% of them. Roughly a sixth of the sample lies in the top ten.

Comment on this clone: Its antigen is currently not known. The record has no base qualities; no much larger clone is one base away.

Sequencing used peripheral blood. This sequence was found in a man aged 45-60 years with active or convalescent COVID-19.

The DNA sequence reads TGCGCCAGCAGCAAGAGACTAGCGGGAGGGCCTTGGAATGAGCAGTTCTTC. Its translation reads: CASSKRLAGGPWNEQFF. The chain uses TRBV5-1 and TRBJ2-1, with 14 bases matching TRBD2. For this chain, trimming is 4 bases at the V end and 7 bases at the J end, and the number of junction bases without a gene match is 10. The CDR3 has 17 amino acids, counting the end cysteine and phenylalanine. Here the CDR3 DNA is all that survives: 51 bases in frame from base 1. Based on the germline V gene, the CDR1 and CDR2 sequences are SGHRS and YFSETQ.